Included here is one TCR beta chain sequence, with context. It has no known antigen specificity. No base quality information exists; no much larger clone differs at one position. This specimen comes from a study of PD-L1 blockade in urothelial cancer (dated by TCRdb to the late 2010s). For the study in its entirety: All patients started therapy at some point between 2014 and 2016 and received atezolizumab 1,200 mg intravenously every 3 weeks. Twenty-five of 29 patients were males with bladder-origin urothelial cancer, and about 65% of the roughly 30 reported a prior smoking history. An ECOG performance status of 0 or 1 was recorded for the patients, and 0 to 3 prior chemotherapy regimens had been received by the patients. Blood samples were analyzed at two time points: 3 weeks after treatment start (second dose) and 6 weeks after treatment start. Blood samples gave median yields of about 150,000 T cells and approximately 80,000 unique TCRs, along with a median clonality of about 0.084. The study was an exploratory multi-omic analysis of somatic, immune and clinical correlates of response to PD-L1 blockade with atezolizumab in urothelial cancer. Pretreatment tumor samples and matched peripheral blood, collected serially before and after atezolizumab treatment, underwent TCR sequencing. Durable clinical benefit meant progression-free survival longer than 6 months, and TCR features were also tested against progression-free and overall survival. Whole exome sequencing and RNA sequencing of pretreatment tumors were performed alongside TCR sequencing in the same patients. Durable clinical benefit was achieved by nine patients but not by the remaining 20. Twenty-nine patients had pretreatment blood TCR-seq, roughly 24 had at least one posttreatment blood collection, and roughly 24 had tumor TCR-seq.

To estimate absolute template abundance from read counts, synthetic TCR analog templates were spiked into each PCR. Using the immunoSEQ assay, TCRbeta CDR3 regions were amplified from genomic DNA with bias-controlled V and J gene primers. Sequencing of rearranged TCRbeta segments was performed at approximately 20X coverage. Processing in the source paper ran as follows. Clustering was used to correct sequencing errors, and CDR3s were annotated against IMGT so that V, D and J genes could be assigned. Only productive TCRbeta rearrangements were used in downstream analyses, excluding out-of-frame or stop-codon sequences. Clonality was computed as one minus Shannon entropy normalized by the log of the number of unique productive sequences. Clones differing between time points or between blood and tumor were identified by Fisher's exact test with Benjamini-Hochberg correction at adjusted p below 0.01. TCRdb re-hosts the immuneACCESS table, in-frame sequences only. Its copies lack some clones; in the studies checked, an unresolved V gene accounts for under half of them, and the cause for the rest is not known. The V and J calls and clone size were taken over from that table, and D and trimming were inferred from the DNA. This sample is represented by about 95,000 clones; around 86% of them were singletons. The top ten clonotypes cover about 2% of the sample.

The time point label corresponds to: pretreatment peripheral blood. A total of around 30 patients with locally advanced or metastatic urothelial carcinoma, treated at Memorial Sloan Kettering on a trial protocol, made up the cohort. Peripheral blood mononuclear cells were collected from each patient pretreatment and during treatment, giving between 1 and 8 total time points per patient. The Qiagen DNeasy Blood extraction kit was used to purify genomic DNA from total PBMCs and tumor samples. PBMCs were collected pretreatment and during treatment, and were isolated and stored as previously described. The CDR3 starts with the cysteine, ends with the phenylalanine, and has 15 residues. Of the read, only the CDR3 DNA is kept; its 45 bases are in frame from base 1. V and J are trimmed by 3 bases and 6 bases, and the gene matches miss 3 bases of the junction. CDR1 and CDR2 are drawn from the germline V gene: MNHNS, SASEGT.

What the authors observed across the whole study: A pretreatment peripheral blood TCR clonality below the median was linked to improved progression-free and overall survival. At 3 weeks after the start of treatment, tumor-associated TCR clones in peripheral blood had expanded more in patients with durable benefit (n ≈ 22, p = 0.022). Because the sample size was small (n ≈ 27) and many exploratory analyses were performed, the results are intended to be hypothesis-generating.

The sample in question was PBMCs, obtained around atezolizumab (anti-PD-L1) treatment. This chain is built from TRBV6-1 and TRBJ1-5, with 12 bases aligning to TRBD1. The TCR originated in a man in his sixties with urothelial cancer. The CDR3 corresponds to CASSEGTGGGQPQHF. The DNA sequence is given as TGTGCCAGCAGTGAGGGGACAGGGGGCGGTCAGCCCCAGCATTTT.